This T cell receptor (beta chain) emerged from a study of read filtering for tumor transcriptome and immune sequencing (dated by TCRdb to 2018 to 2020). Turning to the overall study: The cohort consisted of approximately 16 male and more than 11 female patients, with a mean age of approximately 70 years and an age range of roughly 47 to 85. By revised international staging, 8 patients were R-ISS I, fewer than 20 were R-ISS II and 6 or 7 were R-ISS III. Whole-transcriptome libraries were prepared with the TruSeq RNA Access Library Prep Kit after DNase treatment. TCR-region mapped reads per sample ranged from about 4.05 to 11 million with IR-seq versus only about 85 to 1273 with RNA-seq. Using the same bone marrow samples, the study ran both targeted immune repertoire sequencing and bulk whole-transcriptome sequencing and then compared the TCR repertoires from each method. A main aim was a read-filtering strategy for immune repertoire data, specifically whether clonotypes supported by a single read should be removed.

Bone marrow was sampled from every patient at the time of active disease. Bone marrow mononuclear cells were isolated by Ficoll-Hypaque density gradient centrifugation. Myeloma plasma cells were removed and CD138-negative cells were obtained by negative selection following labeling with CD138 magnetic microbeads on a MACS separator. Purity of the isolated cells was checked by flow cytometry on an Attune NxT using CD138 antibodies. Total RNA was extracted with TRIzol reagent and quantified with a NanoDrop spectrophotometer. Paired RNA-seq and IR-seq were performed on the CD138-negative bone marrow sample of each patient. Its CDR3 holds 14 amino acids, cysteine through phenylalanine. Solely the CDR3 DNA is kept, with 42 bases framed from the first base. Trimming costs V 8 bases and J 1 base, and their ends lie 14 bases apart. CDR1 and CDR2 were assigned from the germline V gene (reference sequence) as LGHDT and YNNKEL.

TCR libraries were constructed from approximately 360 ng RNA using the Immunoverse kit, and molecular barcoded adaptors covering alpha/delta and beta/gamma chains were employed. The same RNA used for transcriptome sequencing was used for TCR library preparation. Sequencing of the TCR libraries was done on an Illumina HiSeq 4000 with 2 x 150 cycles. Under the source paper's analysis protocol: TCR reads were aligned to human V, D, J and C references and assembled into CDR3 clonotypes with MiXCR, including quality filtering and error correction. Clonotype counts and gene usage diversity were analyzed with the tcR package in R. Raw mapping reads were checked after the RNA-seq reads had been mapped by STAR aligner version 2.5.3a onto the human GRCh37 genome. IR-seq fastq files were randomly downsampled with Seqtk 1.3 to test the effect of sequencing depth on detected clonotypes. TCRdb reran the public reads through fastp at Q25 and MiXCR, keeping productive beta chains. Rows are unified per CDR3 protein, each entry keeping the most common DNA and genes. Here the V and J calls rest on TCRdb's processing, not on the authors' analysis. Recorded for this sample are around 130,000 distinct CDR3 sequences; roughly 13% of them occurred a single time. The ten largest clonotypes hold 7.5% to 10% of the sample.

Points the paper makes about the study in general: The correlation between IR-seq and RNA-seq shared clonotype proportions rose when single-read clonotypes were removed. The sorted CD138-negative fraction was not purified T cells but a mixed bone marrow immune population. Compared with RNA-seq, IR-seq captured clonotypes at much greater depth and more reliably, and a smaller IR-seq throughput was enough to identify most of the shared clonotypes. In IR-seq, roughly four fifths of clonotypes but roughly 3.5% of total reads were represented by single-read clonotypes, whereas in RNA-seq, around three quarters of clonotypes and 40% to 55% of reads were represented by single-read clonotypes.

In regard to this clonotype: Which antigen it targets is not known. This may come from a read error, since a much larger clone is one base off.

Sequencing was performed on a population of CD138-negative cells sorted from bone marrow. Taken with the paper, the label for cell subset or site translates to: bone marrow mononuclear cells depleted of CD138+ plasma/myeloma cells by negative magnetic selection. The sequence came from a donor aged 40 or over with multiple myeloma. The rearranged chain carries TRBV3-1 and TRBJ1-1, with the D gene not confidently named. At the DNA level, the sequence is TGTGCCAGCGAGAACTCCTTACGGAACACTGAAGCTTTCTTT. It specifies CASENSLRNTEAFF.